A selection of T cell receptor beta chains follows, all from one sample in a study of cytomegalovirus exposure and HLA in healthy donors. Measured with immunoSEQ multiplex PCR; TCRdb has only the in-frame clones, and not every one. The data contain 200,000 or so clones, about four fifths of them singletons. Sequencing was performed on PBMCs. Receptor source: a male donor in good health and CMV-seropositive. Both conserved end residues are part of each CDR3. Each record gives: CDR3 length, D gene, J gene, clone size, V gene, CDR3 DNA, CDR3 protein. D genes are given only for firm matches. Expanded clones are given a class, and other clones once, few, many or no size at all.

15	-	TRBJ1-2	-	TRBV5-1	TGCGCCAGCAGCTTGTATAGCGGCACCAACTATGGCTACACCTTC	CASSLYSGTNYGYTF
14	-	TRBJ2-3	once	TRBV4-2	TGTGCCAGCAGCCAAGGGACAGCCACAGATACGCAGTATTTT	CASSQGTATDTQYF
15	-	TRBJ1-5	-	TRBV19	TGTGCCAGTAGCTTTTCAGGGGCCGGCAATCAGCCCCAGCATTTT	CASSFSGAGNQPQHF
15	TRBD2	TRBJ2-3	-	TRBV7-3	TGTGCCAGCAGCAAACTAGCGGGGGGCACAGATACGCAGTATTTT	CASSKLAGGTDTQYF
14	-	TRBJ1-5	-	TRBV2	TGTGCCAGCAGTCCTAGACGGGGCAATCAGCCCCAGCATTTT	CASSPRRGNQPQHF
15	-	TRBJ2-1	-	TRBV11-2	TGTGCCAGCAGCTTACGGGCGGGACCCTACAATGAGCAGTTCTTC	CASSLRAGPYNEQFF
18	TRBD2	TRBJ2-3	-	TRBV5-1	TGCGCCAGCACCCTCTTCGGGGGGGGAATCGTGGGCACAGATACGCAGTATTTT	CASTLFGGGIVGTDTQYF
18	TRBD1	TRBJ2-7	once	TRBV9	TGTGCCAGCAGCGTAGGCGCCGTGGACAGGGAGTTCCCCTACGAGCAGTACTTC	CASSVGAVDREFPYEQYF
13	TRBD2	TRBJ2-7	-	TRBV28	TGTGCCAGCAGCCAACCCGAAGCGGGGGAGCAGTACTTC	CASSQPEAGEQYF
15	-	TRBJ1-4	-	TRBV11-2	TGTGCCAGCAGCACCAATCGAGCAACTAATGAAAAACTGTTTTTT	CASSTNRATNEKLFF
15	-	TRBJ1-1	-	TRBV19	TGTGCCAGTAGGCTTACAGGGCCACTGAACACTGAAGCTTTCTTT	CASRLTGPLNTEAFF
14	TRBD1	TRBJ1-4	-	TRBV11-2	TGTGCCAGCAGCCCACCGGGACAGCCCGAAAAACTGTTTTTT	CASSPPGQPEKLFF
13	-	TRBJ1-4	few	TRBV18	TGTGCCAGCTCACCCAATGTACGGGAAAAACTGTTTTTT	CASSPNVREKLFF
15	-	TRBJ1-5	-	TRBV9	TGTGCCAGCAGCAGTACACCTTTTAGCAATCAGCCCCAGCATTTT	CASSSTPFSNQPQHF
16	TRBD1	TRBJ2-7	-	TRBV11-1	TGTGCCAGCAGCCCCTCAGGGACAGGAAGAAGGTACGAGCAGTACTTC	CASSPSGTGRRYEQYF
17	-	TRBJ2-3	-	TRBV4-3	TGCGCCAGCAGCCAAGATGCGGAGCGGAGGGGCACAGATACGCAGTATTTT	CASSQDAERRGTDTQYF
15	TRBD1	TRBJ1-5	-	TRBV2	TGTGCCAGCAGTAGGGACAGGGTAGGCAATCAGCCCCAGCATTTT	CASSRDRVGNQPQHF
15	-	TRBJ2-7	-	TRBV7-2	TGTGCCAGCAGCACCCCCACAGGTCTCTCCTACGAGCAGTACTTC	CASSTPTGLSYEQYF
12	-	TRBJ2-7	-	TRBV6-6	TGTGCCAGCAGTTTTCCAGGGTACGAGCAGTACTTC	CASSFPGYEQYF
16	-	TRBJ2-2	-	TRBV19	TGTGCCAGTAAGGCCTTATTGGGGGCAAACACCGGGGAGCTGTTTTTT	CASKALLGANTGELFF
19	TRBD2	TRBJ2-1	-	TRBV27	TGTGCCAGCAGTTTTACCGGGACTAGCGGGAGGGTCTCCTACAATGAGCAGTTCTTC	CASSFTGTSGRVSYNEQFF
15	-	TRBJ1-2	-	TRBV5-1	TGCGCCAGCAGCTTGACCTTAGACGGAGTGGTTGGCTACACCTTC	CASSLTLDGVVGYTF
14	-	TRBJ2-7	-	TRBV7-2	TGTGCCAGCAGCTTTCGGACTAATTCCTACGAGCAGTACTTC	CASSFRTNSYEQYF
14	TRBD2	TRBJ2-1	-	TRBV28	TGTGCCAGCAGTTCAGCTAGCGGGACCAATGAGCAGTTCTTC	CASSSASGTNEQFF
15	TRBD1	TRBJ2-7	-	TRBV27	TGTGCCAGCAGTCCCGGACAGGGGGGATACTACGAGCAGTACTTC	CASSPGQGGYYEQYF
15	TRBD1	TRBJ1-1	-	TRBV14	TGTGCCAGCAGCGATTTGGGACAGGGGGTTAGGGCGGCTTTCTTT	CASSDLGQGVRAAFF
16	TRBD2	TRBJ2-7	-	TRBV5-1	TGCGCCAGCAGCCCGGGACTAGCGGACGCTTACTACGAGCAGTACTTC	CASSPGLADAYYEQYF
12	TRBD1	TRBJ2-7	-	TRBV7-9	TGTGCCAGCAGGGAGACAGGGGGCGAGCAGTACTTC	CASRETGGEQYF